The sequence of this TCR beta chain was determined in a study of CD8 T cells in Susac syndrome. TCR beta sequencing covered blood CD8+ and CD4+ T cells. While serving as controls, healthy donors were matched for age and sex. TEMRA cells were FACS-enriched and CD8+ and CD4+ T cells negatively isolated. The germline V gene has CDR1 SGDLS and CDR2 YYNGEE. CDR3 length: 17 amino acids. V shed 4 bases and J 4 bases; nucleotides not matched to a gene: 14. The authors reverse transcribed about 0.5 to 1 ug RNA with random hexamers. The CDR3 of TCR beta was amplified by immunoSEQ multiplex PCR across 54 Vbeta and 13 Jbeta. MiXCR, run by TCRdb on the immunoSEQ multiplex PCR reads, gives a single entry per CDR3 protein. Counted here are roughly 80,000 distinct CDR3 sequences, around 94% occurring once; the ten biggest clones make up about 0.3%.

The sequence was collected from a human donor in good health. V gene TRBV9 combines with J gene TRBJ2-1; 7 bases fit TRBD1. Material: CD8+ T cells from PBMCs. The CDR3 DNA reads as TGTGCCAGCAGCTCGCCCTCGTTGACAGGGACGTACAATGAGCAGTTCTTC. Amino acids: CASSSPSLTGTYNEQFF.